This T cell receptor beta chain was sequenced in a study of cytomegalovirus exposure and HLA in healthy donors. V trimming: 5 bases; J trimming: 6 bases; junction bases outside the gene matches: 12. The CDR3 spans 16 residues. CDR1 and CDR2 from the germline V gene are SGHTA and FQGNSA. Clones were read by immunoSEQ multiplex PCR, and TCRdb kept only the in-frame ones, dropping some. Of tens of thousands of clones in the sample, approximately 96% were seen once. Sample: PBMCs. The clonotype was recovered from a woman between 18 and 29 years old in good health and CMV-seronegative. This rearrangement joins TRBV7-2 to TRBJ2-7, with 11 bases fitting TRBD2. CDR3 nucleotides: TGTGCCAGCAGCAGGGCGGTGACTAGCGGGATAGCCGAGCAGTACTTC. Amino acid sequence: CASSRAVTSGIAEQYF.